The 8 T cell receptor beta chains listed next were all sequenced from one sample in a study of blood T cells in healthy people across ages. Through a sample-barcoded 5' primer and a J-beta primer mix, a second PCR was run for 7 to 11 cycles. One entry per CDR3 protein results from TCRdb running MiXCR on the 5' RACE reads. The sample has about 680,000 distinct CDR3 sequences; around 45% are singletons. The sample comprised blood. These receptors were collected from a woman aged 60-75 years in good health.

In its sample, this clonotype was seen once. J is TRBJ2-1 and V is TRBV27; possible D gene TRBD2, 5 bases. Germline values: CDR1 MNHEY, CDR2 SMNVEV (reference sequence). Between the trimmed V and J ends, which lost 6 bases and 9 bases, there was a span of 15 bases. The CDR3 length is 13 residues. The CDR3, as DNA: TGTGCCAGCAGCATCCACCTACGGGGTGAGCAGTTCTTC. Protein: CASSIHLRGEQFF.

This clonotype was counted only a few times. For the CDR3, the DNA is TGTGCCACCAGCAGATATGGGGGTGAGCAGTACTTC. It specifies CATSRYGGEQYF. The V call is TRBV15, the J call TRBJ2-7; D tentatively fits TRBD1 or TRBD2 (5 bases each). In germline, CDR1 is LNHNV, CDR2 YYDKDF (reference sequence). The V gene lost 2 bases and the J gene lost 7 bases, with 9 bases spanning the gap. There are 12 residues in the CDR3.

The V and J genes are TRBV4-2 and TRBJ1-2; D call uncertain. V was pared by 1 base and J by 6 bases, with 6 bases between. The CDR3 covers 12 residues. CDR1 LGHNA and CDR2 YNFKEQ come from the germline V gene. CDR3 bases: TGTGCCAGCAGCCAAGGGACTGATGGCTACACCTTC. Its translation: CASSQGTDGYTF.

The chain uses TRBV10-3 and TRBJ1-5; D gene ambiguous. V was cut by 4 bases and J by 2 bases, with 9 bases left in between. Germline V gene data show CDR1 as ENHRY and CDR2 as SYGVKD. The CDR3 length is 14 residues. This CDR3 is CAISGGRGNQPQHF. The CDR3, as DNA: TGTGCCATCAGTGGTGGCCGGGGCAATCAGCCCCAGCATTTT.

This clonotype has more than one count but fewer than ten. CDR3 nucleotides: TGTGCCAGCAGTTTGTCAGGGAAGCCTCTCTCCGAGCAGTACTTC. It yields the protein CASSLSGKPLSEQYF. J is TRBJ2-5 and V is TRBV12-3 or TRBV12-4; a weak D match, TRBD1 (5 bases). With the DNA end fitting TRBJ2-7 better, the J assignment may be wrong. The CDR3 sequence is 15 residues long.

This clonotype was counted once. A much larger clone differs from this one at a single base, so this may be a read error. V is TRBV20-1 and J is TRBJ2-5; D gene unclear. CDR1 and CDR2 (germline): DFQATT, SNEGSKA (reference sequence). This CDR3 region has 14 residues. The CDR3 spells CRAPPLDFQETQYF. Here the CDR3 DNA reads TGCAGAGCGCCGCCCCTAGACTTCCAAGAGACCCAGTACTTC.

This sequence joins TRBV6-2 or TRBV6-3 and TRBJ2-7; no clear D. The V gene's germline CDR1 is MNHEY and CDR2 SVGEGT. Trimming took off 5 bases at V and 3 bases at J, with 14 bases between the two ends. The CDR3 is made up of 14 amino acids. The CDR3 sequence is CASSPSLGLYEQYF. The DNA of the CDR3 is TGTGCCAGCAGTCCTAGTTTGGGTCTCTACGAGCAGTACTTC.

V is TRBV2 and J is TRBJ2-7, with D unclear. V was clipped by 0 bases and J by 4 bases, with 16 bases between them. CDR1 is SNHLY, CDR2 FYNNEI, per germline. The CDR3 extends over 16 amino acids. CDR3 amino acids: CASSEARGRAQYEQYF. Here the CDR3 DNA reads TGTGCCAGCAGTGAAGCCCGAGGAAGGGCCCAATACGAGCAGTACTTC.